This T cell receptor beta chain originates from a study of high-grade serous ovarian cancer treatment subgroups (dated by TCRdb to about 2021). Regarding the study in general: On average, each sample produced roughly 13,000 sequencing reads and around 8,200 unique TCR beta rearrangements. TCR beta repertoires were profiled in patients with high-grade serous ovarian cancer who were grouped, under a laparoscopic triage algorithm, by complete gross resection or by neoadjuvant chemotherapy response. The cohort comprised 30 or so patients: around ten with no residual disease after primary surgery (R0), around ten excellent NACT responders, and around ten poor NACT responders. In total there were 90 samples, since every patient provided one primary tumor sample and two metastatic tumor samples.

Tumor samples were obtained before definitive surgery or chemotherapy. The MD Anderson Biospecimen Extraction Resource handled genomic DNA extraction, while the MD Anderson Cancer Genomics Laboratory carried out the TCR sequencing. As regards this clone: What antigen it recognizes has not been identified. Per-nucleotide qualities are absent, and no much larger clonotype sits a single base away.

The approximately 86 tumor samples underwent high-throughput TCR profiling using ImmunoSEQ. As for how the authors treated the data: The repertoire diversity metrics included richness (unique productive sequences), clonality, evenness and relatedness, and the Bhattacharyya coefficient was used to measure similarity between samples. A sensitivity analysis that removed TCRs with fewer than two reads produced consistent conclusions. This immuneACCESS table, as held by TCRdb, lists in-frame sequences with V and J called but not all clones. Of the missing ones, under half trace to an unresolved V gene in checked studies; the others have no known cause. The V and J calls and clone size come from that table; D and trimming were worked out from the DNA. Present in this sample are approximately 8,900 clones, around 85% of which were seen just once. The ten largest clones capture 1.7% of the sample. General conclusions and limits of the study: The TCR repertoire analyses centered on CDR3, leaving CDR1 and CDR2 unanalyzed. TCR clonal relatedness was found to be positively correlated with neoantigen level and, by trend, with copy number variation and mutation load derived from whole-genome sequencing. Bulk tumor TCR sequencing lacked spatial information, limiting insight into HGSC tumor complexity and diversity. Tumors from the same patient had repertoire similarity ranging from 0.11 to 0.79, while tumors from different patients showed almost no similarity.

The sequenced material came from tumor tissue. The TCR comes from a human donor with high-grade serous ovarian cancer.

The CDR3 protein: CASRTGTKNTGELFF. Read as DNA, the sequence is TGTGCCAGCAGGACCGGGACTAAGAACACCGGGGAGCTGTTTTTT. The sequence links TRBV27 to TRBJ2-2, with 7 bases matching TRBD2. V is pruned by 6 bases and J by 1 base, leaving 5 bases of the junction without a gene match. Via the germline V gene (reference sequence), CDR1 is MNHEY and CDR2 SMNVEV. Measured from the cysteine to the phenylalanine, the CDR3 is 15 residues long. Here the CDR3 DNA is all that survives: 45 bases in frame from base 1.